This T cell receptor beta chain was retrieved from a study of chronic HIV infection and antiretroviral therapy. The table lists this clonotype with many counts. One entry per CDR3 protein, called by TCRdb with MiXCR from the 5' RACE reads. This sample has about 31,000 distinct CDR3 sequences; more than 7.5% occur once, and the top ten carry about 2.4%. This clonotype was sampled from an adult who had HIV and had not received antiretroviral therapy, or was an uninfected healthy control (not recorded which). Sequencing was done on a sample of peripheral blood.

CDR3: CASSPQGGQPQHF. DNA for the CDR3: TGTGCCAGCTCACCGCAGGGGGGCCAGCCCCAGCATTTT. The V gene is TRBV18, the J gene TRBJ1-5; 7 bases are a match to TRBD1. V lost 3 bases, J lost 7 bases, and 3 bases stayed unmatched. Germline V lookup: CDR1 KGHSH, CDR2 LQKENI. The CDR3 covers 13 residues.